The T cell receptor (beta chain) described here comes from a study of blood T cell repertoires in COVID-19. This clone was found once. Clones were sequenced by immunoSEQ multiplex PCR, and TCRdb holds only the in-frame ones, with some missing. The data show some 65,000 clones, 80% to 95% seen once. CDR1 and CDR2 from the germline V gene are LNHDA and SQIVND (reference sequence). The V end lost 1 base, the J end lost 1 base, and 7 bases lay between the germline ends. The CDR3 has 14 amino acids. The sequenced sample consisted of peripheral blood. This receptor was identified in a man aged 45 to 65 with COVID-19, enrolled during active disease. V is TRBV19 and J is TRBJ1-1; D unclear. CDR3 in DNA: TGTGCCAGTAGTATAGGCACAGAGAACACTGAAGCTTTCTTT. Encoded protein: CASSIGTENTEAFF.